What follows are 9 T cell receptor beta chains derived from one specimen sequenced in a study of T cell changes during pregnancy in multiple sclerosis. Method: immunoSEQ multiplex PCR; TCRdb's copy keeps in-frame clones and lacks some. The table lists about 55,000 clones, 93% of them singletons. Sequenced here: CD8+ T cells from peripheral blood mononuclear cells, sampled in the second trimester of pregnancy. Receptors were obtained from a female donor with multiple sclerosis, enrolled in a pregnancy study.

The rearrangement links TRBV4-2 to TRBJ1-2, with D possibly matching TRBD1 (6 bases). This CDR3 contains 14 residues. The germline V and J ends were trimmed by 0 bases and 6 bases, with 11 bases remaining between them. Per the germline V gene, CDR1 is LGHNA and CDR2 is YNFKEQ. DNA of the CDR3: TGTGCCAGCAGCCAAGAACTACAGGGTAATGGCTACACCTTC. Amino acid sequence: CASSQELQGNGYTF.

The CDR3 DNA sequence: TGTGCCAGTGGGGACAGGAAGGACCCTGGAAACACCATATATTTT. Amino acid sequence: CASGDRKDPGNTIYF. The chain is built from TRBV6-1 and TRBJ1-3; 8 bases match TRBD1. The V and J ends lost 9 bases and 2 bases, in that order; junction bases with no gene match: 9. Germline V gene data show CDR1 as MNHNS and CDR2 as SASEGT. The CDR3 contains 15 residues.

The genes are TRBV27 and TRBJ1-3; weak D call: TRBD1 (6 bases). Germline lookup yields CDR1 MNHEY and CDR2 SMNVEV (reference sequence). The CDR3 has 15 amino acids. V was clipped by 0 bases and J by 2 bases, with 8 bases between them. This chain's CDR3 is CASSLSKGAGNTIYF. CDR3 sequence (DNA): TGTGCCAGCAGTTTATCGAAGGGGGCTGGAAACACCATATATTTT.

Here the CDR3 reads CASSWGDRVNTEAFF. The CDR3 DNA is TGTGCCAGCAGCTGGGGAGACAGGGTAAACACTGAAGCTTTCTTT. The V gene is TRBV5-4, the J gene TRBJ1-1; 7 bases are shared with TRBD1. The ends lost 3 bases at V and 2 bases at J; junction bases unmatched: 7. The CDR3 is 15 residues long. CDR1 and CDR2 (germline): SGHNT, YYREEE (reference sequence).

The chain has TRBV11-2 and TRBJ2-7, with 9 bases fitting TRBD1. J was trimmed by 7 bases and V by 1 base; bases with no gene match: 2. The CDR3 is 13 residues long. Germline CDR1 is SGHAT and CDR2 is FQNNGV. The CDR3 DNA sequence: TGTGCCAGCAGCTTAGGGACAGGGGCTGAGCAGTACTTC. It encodes CASSLGTGAEQYF.

The rearrangement links TRBV9 to TRBJ2-7, with unresolved D. This CDR3 has 12 residues. Germline CDR1 is SGDLS and CDR2 is YYNGEE. V lost 4 bases, J lost 6 bases, and 11 bases lay in between. The CDR3 spells CASSSTESEQYF. CDR3 in DNA: TGTGCCAGCAGCAGTACAGAGAGCGAGCAGTACTTC.

The J gene is TRBJ2-7, the V gene TRBV4-1, with a tentative D call TRBD1 (6 bases). From germline, CDR1 is MGHRA and CDR2 YSYEKL. V was pared by 3 bases and J by 0 bases, with 12 bases between. The length of the CDR3 is 15 residues. The CDR3 coding sequence is TGCGCCAGCAGCCAGGTCGACAGGAGCTCCTACGAGCAGTACTTC. Translating gives CASSQVDRSSYEQYF.

V and J are TRBV2 and TRBJ2-5; TRBD2 aligns across 14 bases. Germline loops: CDR1 SNHLY, CDR2 FYNNEI. The V segment lost 3 bases and the J segment 2 bases; nucleotides outside the gene matches: 8. The CDR3 totals 18 residues. The CDR3 sequence is CASSDTGLAGAKQETQYF. DNA for the CDR3: TGTGCCAGCAGTGATACGGGACTAGCGGGGGCGAAACAAGAGACCCAGTACTTC.

The rearrangement uses TRBV9 and TRBJ1-1; D may be TRBD1 (5 bases). Germline V CDR1 and CDR2: SGDLS, YYNGEE. The V end was cut by 4 bases, the J end by 0 bases, with 13 bases between. The CDR3 runs 15 residues. The CDR3 loop is CASSPAGGMNTEAFF. The CDR3 nucleotides read TGTGCCAGCAGCCCGGCGGGGGGTATGAACACTGAAGCTTTCTTT. Full variable domain (rest looked up from reference TRBV9 and TRBJ1-1): DSGVTQTPKHLITATGQRVTLRCSPRSGDLSVYWYQQSLDQGLQFLIQYYNGEERAKGNILERFSAQQFPDLHSELNLSSLELGDSALYFCASSPAGGMNTEAFFGQGTRLTVV.